This T cell receptor beta chain is from a study of T cell responses to AZD1222 COVID-19 vaccine. The method was immunoSEQ multiplex PCR; TCRdb's version includes in-frame clones alone and lacks a portion of them. The sample yields 68,000 or so clones, about 80% seen once. The V end was cut by 3 bases, the J end by 7 bases, with 9 bases between. Germline V CDR1 and CDR2: ENHRY, SYGVKD. The CDR3 is 13 amino acids. This specimen consisted of peripheral blood, obtained on day 0 of AZD1222 vaccination. The source of this sequence is an adult in good health. The rearrangement links TRBV10-3 to TRBJ1-4; D unresolved. CDR3 DNA: TGTGCCATCAGTGACTTGGTTGGTGAAAAACTGTTTTTT. It yields the protein CAISDLVGEKLFF.